This TCR beta chain stems from a study of CXCR3-negative and CXCR3-positive naive CD8 T cells. Findings and limits, study-wide: The study found more hydrophobic TRB CDR3s in CXCR3-positive naive cells than in CXCR3-negative naive cells. Diversity was high in both naive subsets and much lower in memory cells.

The authors prepared UMI-labeled TRB cDNA libraries by 5' RACE. Reanalyzing the 5' RACE reads, TCRdb keeps one entry per CDR3 protein, without DNA. The table lists 65,000 to 95,000 distinct CDR3 sequences. CDR1 SGDLS and CDR2 YYNGEE come from the germline V gene. The CDR3 sequence is 17 residues long. As concerns this clonotype: Its antigen is not identified.

This TCR was sampled from a human donor in good health. Some clones in this sample may be carry-over from other donors' samples. The chain employs TRBV9 and TRBJ2-7; TCRdb names TRBD2, which stays unverified in the absence of DNA. The sequenced sample was naive CXCR3- CD8+ T cells from blood. Subset given: CD45RO-CCR7+CD27+CD95- naive CD8+ T cells lacking CXCR3 (TNR3-). This CDR3 reads CASSVDTASSGLYEQYF.